This record covers a single T cell receptor beta chain. Trimming took 4 bases from V and 0 from J, leaving 6 bases between them. The CDR3 consists of 13 residues. CDR1 and CDR2 (germline): SQVTM, ANQGSEA. This entry is derived from a study of blood T cell repertoires in COVID-19. Study-wide context: From the United States, Italy and Spain came samples of acute and convalescent COVID-19. T cells, B-cell-depleted T cells, or PBMCs provided the cDNA or gDNA that served as material.

Original data processing: Amplified reference gene primers provided the basis for estimating nucleated cell counts. Profiling relied on immunoSEQ multiplex PCR, and the TCRdb table lists in-frame clones only, not all of them. V and J calls and clone size are as listed in that table; D and trimming were resolved from the DNA. The top ten hold 7.3% of the sample, which has about 66,000 clones, around 90% seen once. What was sequenced was peripheral blood. This TCR was recovered from a human donor in a cohort sampled during active COVID-19. The rearrangement joins TRBV29-1 to TRBJ2-2; D gene ambiguous. The CDR3 DNA sequence: TGCAGCGTTGTACGGTCGAACACCGGGGAGCTGTTTTTT. It encodes CSVVRSNTGELFF.